This T cell receptor (beta chain) was documented in a study of shared clonotypes between healthy human individuals. Overall study context: CD8 memory received one plate per donor, CD8 naive two, CD4 memory three and CD4 naive three.

With respect to this clone: The antigen remains unidentified.

This CDR3 has 14 amino acids. CDR1 SGHTA and CDR2 FQGNSA come from the germline V gene. With 0 bases removed from V and 2 bases from J, the gap between germline ends came to 8 bases. Study-wide results and caveats: The sharing of 4.5% to 5.5% of naive CD4 clonotypes was seen across several donors. Large sequencing depth failed to make sorted-subset sequencing complete, rarefaction showed.

Investigators spread the genomic DNA of each subset evenly over several immunoSEQ plates. This table comes from immunoSEQ multiplex PCR, and its TCRdb copy is limited to in-frame clones, with some not included. The sample carries about 690,000 clones, 90% recorded once. This receptor was identified in a man aged 18 to 35 in good health. Some clones in this sample may be carry-over from other donors' samples. V is TRBV7-2 and J is TRBJ2-7; no reliable D call. Sequencing was carried out using memory CD8+ T cells from PBMCs. The sample's subset: CD45RO+ cells pooled with CCR7-negative TemRA cells. The CDR3 DNA is TGTGCCAGCAGCTTAGCCGACGGAGCCTACGAGCAGTACTTC. Encoded protein: CASSLADGAYEQYF.